This T cell receptor (beta chain) emerged from a study of blood T cell repertoires in COVID-19. Whole-study context: T cells, B-cell-depleted T cells, or PBMCs provided the cDNA or gDNA that served as material.

As to this clone: Other DNA sequences in this specimen translate into the identical CDR3.

The germline V gene encodes CDR1 KGHSH and CDR2 LQKENI. The CDR3 is made up of 13 amino acids. V was clipped by 5 bases and J by 1 base, with 8 bases between them. Across 20 to 25 US areas, participants ranged in age from about 18 to 100 years. Participant-reported clinical history was the basis for cohort assignment. In the original workflow: Estimates of nucleated cell counts were drawn from the amplification of reference gene primers. The protocol was immunoSEQ multiplex PCR, while the TCRdb copy is restricted to in-frame clones and leaves out a portion. V and J calls and clone size come straight from that table; D and trimming were deduced from the DNA. The table shows fewer than 350,000 clones, with about 85% occurring only once.

This receptor was identified in a woman between 50 and 59 years old who had recovered from COVID-19. The specimen sequenced was PBMCs or T cells enriched from blood (not recorded which). The rearrangement uses TRBV18 and TRBJ1-1, with a possible D match to TRBD1 (5 bases). CDR3 in DNA: TGTGCCAGCTCAGAAGGACAGAACACTGAAGCTTTCTTT. Protein sequence: CASSEGQNTEAFF.